Detailed here is one T cell receptor (beta chain). The CDR3 runs to 11 residues. The germline V and J ends were trimmed by 6 bases and 2 bases, with 7 bases remaining between them. Per the germline V gene, CDR1 is DFQATT and CDR2 is SNEGSKA (reference sequence). The sample is drawn from a study of neoadjuvant anti-PD-1 for oral cavity cancer. TCRdb's copy holds only in-frame clones and misses some; the assay was immunoSEQ multiplex PCR. The sample records 14,000 or so clones, 60% to 65% being singletons. The receptor comes from a person aged 40 to 85 with oral cavity squamous cell carcinoma. Specimen: PBMCs, collected before nivolumab (anti-PD-1) treatment. The genes are TRBV20-1 and TRBJ2-5; unclear D gene. The DNA of the CDR3 is TGCAGTGCCCAACCACAAGAGACCCAGTACTTC. It is translated as CSAQPQETQYF.